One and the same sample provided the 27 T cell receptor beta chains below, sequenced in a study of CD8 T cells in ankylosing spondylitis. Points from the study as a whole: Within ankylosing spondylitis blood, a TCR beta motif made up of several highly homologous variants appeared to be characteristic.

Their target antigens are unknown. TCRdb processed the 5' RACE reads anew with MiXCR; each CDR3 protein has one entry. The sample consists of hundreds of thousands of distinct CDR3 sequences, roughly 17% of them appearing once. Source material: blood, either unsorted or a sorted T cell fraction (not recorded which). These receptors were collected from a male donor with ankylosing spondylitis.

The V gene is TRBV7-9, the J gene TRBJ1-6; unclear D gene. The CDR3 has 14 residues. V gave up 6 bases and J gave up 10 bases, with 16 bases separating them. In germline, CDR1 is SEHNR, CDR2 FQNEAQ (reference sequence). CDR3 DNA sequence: TGTGCCAGCAGTCCCGACGCGGATGGCTCACCCCTCCACTTT. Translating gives CASSPDADGSPLHF.

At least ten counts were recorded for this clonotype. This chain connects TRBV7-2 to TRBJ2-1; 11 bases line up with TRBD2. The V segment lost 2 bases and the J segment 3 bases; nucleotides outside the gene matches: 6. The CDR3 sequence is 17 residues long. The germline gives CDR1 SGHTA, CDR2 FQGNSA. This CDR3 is CASSLRGTSGSYNEQFF. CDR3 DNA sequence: TGTGCCAGCAGCTTAAGAGGTACTAGCGGGAGCTACAATGAGCAGTTCTTC.

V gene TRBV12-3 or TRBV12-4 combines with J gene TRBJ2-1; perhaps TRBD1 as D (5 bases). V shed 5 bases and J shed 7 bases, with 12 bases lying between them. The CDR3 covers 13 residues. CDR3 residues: CASSKDTTNEQFF. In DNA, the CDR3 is TGTGCCAGCAGTAAGGACACGACGAATGAGCAGTTCTTC.

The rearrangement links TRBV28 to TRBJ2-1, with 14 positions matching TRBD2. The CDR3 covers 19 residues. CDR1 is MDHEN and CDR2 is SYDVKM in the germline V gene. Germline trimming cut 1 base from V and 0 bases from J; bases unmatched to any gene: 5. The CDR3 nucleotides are TGTGCCAGCAGTTTATCGGGACTAGCGGGAGCGAACTCCTACAATGAGCAGTTCTTC. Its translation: CASSLSGLAGANSYNEQFF.

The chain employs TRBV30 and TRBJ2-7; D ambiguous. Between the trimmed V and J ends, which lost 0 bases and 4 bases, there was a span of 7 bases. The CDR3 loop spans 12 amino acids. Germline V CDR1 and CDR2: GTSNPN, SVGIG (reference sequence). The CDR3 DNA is TGTGCCTGGAGTGTAGGAAAGTACGAGCAGTACTTC. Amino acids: CAWSVGKYEQYF.

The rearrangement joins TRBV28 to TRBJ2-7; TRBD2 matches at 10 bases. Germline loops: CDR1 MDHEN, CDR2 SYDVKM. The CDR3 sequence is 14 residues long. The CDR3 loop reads CASPPSGSSYEQYF. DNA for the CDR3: TGTGCAAGCCCCCCTAGCGGGAGTTCCTACGAGCAGTACTTC.

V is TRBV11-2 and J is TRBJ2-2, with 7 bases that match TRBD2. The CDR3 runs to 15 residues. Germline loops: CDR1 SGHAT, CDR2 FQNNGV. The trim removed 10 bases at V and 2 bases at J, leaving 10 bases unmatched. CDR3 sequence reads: CATTPGTINTGELFF. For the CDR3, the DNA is TGTGCCACTACGCCCGGGACTATTAACACCGGGGAGCTGTTTTTT. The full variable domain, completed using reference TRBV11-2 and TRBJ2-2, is EAGVAQSPRYKIIEKRQSVAFWCNPISGHATLYWYQQILGQGPKLLIQFQNNGVVDDSQLPKDRFSAERLKGVDSTLKIQPAKLEDSAVYLCATTPGTINTGELFFGEGSRLTVL.

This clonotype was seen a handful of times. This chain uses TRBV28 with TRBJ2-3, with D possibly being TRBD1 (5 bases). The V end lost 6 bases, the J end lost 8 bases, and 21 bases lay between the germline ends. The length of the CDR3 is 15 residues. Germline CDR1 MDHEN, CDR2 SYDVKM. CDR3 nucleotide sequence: TGTGCCAGCAGATTCCAGGGTCCCGGATCCCTTACGCAGTATTTT. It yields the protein CASRFQGPGSLTQYF.

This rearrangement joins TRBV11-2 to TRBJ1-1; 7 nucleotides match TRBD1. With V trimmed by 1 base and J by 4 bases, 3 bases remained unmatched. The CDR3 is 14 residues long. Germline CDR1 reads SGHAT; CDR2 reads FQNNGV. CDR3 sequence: CASSLVAGGTEAFF. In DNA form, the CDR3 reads TGTGCCAGCAGCTTAGTCGCAGGGGGCACTGAAGCTTTCTTT.

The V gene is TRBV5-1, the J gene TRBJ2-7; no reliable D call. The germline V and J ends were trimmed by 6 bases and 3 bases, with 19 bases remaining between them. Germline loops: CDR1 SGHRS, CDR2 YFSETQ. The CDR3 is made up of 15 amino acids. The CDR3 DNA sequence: TGCGCCAGCAATCTGGTGCCGGGCGCCGACTACGAGCAGTACTTC. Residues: CASNLVPGADYEQYF.

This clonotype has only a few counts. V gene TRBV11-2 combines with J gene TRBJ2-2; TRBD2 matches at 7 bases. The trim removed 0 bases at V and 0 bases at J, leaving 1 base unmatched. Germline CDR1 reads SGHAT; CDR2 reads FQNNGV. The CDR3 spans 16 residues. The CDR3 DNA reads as TGTGCCAGCAGCTTAGAGCTAGCGGCGAACACCGGGGAGCTGTTTTTT. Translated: CASSLELAANTGELFF.

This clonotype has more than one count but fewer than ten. In DNA, the CDR3 is TGTGCCAGCAGCCCCCGGACTAGCGGGGGGCTCAATGAGCAGTTCTTC. It yields the protein CASSPRTSGGLNEQFF. This sequence joins TRBV5-5 and TRBJ2-1, with 14 bases lining up with TRBD2. The length of the CDR3 is 16 residues. Per the germline V gene, CDR1 is SGHKS and CDR2 is YYEKEE (reference sequence). V shed 4 bases and J 6 bases; nucleotides not matched to a gene: 6.

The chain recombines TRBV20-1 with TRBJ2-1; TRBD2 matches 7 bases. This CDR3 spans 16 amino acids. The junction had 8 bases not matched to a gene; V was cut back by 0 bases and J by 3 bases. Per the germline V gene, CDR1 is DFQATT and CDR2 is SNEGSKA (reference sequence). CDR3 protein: CSARDKSGGIYNEQFF. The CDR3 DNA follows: TGCAGTGCTAGAGATAAGTCGGGAGGTATCTACAATGAGCAGTTCTTC.

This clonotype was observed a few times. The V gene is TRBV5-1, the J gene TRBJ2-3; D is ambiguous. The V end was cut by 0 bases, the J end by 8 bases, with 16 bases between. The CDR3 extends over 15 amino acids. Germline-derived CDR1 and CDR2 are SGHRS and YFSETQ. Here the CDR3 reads CASSLGHSGPATQYF. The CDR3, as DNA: TGCGCCAGCAGCTTGGGGCATTCCGGCCCGGCTACGCAGTATTTT.

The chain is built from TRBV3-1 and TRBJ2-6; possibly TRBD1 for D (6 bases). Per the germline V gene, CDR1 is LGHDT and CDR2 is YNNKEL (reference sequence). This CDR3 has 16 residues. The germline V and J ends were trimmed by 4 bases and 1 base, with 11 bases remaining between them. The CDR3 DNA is TGTGCCAGCAGCCCCAGGGGACGGTCTGGGGCCAACGTCCTGACTTTC. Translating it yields CASSPRGRSGANVLTF.

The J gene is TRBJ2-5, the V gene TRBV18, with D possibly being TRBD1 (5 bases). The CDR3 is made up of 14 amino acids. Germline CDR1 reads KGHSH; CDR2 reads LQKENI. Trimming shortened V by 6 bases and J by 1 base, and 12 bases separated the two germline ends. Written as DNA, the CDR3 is TGTGCCAGCTCTTTAATGACAGCCCAAGAGACCCAGTACTTC. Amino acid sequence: CASSLMTAQETQYF. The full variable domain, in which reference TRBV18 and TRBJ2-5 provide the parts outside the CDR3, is NAGVMQNPRHLVRRRGQEARLRCSPMKGHSHVYWYRQLPEEGLKFMVYLQKENIIDESGMPKERFSAEFPKEGPSILRIQQVVRGDSAAYFCASSLMTAQETQYFGPGTRLLVL.

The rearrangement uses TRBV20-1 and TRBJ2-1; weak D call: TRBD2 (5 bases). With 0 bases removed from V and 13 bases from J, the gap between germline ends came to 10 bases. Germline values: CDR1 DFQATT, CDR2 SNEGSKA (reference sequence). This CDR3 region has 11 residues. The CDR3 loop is CSARDLTTQFF. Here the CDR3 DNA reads TGCAGTGCTAGAGATTTGACTACACAGTTCTTC.

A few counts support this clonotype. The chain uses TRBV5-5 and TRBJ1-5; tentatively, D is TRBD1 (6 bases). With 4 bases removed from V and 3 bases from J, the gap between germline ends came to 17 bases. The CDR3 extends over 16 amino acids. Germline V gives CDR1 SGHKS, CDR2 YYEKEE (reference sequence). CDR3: CASSLAPGQSNQPQHF. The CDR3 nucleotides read TGTGCCAGCAGCCTAGCTCCCGGACAGTCCAATCAGCCCCAGCATTTT. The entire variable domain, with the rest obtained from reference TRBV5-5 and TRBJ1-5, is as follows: DAGVTQSPTHLIKTRGQQVTLRCSPISGHKSVSWYQQVLGQGPQFIFQYYEKEERGRGNFPDRFSARQFPNYSSELNVNALLLGDSALYLCASSLAPGQSNQPQHFGDGTRLSIL.

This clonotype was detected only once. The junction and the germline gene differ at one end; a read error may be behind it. The CDR3 DNA is TGTGCTAGCAGCCCTACACGGGGTACGGGGACCCAGTACTTC. Amino acids: CASSPTRGTGTQYF. The chain couples TRBV7-7 to TRBJ2-5; possible D gene TRBD2, 5 bases. Germline-derived CDR1 and CDR2 are SSHAT and FNYEAQ (reference sequence). This CDR3 has 14 residues. Full variable domain (rest looked up from reference TRBV7-7 and TRBJ2-5): GAGVSQSPRYKVTKRGQDVTLRCDPISSHATLYWYQQALGQGPEFLTYFNYEAQPDKSGLPSDRFSAERPEGSISTLTIQRTEQRDSAMYRCASSPTRGTGTQYFGPGTRLLVL.

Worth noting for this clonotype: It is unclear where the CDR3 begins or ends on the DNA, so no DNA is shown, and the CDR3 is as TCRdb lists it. CDR3 in amino acids: CASSFYICSAPGGRTDTQYF. This sequence joins TRBV7-8 and TRBJ2-3; no DNA check was done on the table's D call, TRBD1. Germline CDR1 SGHVS, CDR2 FQNEAQ. Ends included, the CDR3 has 20 residues.

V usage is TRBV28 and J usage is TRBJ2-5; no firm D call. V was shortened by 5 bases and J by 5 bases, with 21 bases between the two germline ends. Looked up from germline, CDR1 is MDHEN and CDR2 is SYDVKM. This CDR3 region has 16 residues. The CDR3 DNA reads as TGTGCCAGCAGTCCTCCGTACTCTTTGAAAATGGAGACCCAGTACTTC. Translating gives CASSPPYSLKMETQYF.

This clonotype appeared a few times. CDR3 residues: CASSHSGEGSYGYTF. CDR3 sequence (DNA): TGCGCCAGCAGCCACAGCGGGGAGGGTAGCTATGGCTACACCTTC. This chain connects TRBV5-1 to TRBJ1-2; D uncertain. The CDR3 contains 15 residues. With 4 bases removed from V and 4 bases from J, the gap between germline ends came to 17 bases. The V gene's germline CDR1 is SGHRS and CDR2 YFSETQ. The full variable domain, with the rest looked up from reference TRBV5-1 and TRBJ1-2, is KAGVTQTPRYLIKTRGQQVTLSCSPISGHRSVSWYQQTPGQGLQFLFEYFSETQRNKGNFPGRFSGRQFSNSRSEMNVSTLELGDSALYLCASSHSGEGSYGYTFGSGTRLTVV.

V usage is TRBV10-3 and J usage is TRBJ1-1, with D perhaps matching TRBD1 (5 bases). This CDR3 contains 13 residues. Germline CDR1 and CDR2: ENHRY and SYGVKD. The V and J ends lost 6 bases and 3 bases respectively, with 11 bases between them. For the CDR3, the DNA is TGTGCCATCAGCCCACGGGGGTACACTGAAGCTTTCTTT. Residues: CAISPRGYTEAFF.

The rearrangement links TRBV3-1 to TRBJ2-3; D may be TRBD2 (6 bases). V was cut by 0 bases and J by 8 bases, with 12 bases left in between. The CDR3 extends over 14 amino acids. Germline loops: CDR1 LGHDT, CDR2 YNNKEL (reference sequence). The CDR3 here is CASSQDGGKGTQYF. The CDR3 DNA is TGTGCCAGCAGCCAAGATGGGGGGAAGGGTACGCAGTATTTT.

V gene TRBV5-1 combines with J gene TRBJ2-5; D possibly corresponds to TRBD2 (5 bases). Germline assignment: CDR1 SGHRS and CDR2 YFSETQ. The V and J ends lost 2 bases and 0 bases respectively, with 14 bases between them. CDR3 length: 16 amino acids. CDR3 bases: TGCGCCAGCAGCTTTGGTGGGCGCGGGTACCAAGAGACCCAGTACTTC. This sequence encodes CASSFGGRGYQETQYF.

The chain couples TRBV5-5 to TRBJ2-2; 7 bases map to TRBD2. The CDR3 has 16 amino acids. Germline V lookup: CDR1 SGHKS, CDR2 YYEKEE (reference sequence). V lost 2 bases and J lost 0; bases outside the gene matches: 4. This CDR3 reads CASSFLAGANTGELFF. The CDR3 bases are TGTGCCAGCAGCTTTTTGGCGGGGGCGAACACCGGGGAGCTGTTTTTT. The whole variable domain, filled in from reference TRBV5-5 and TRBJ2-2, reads DAGVTQSPTHLIKTRGQQVTLRCSPISGHKSVSWYQQVLGQGPQFIFQYYEKEERGRGNFPDRFSARQFPNYSSELNVNALLLGDSALYLCASSFLAGANTGELFFGEGSRLTVL.

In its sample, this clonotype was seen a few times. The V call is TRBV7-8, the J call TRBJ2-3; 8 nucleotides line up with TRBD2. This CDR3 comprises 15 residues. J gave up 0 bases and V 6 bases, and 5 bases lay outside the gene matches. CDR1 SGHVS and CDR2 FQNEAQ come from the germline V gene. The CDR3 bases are TGTGCCAGCAGTCCCAGCGGGGGTAGCACAGATACGCAGTATTTT. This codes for CASSPSGGSTDTQYF.